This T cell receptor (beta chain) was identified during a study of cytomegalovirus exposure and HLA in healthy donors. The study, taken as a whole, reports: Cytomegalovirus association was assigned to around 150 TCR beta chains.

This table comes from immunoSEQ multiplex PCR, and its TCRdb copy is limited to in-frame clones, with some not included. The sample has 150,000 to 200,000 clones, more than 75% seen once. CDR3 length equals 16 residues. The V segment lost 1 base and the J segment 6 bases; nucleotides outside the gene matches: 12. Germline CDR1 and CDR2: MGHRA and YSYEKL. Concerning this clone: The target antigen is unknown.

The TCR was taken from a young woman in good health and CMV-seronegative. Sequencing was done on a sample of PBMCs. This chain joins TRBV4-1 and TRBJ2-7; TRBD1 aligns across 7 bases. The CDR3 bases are TGCGCCAGCAGCCAAGCCGCCAGGACAGGCTCCCTCGAGCAGTACTTC. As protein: CASSQAARTGSLEQYF.